This T cell receptor beta chain was captured in a study of identifying expanded T cells in peripheral blood. Study-wide points: Over about two and four weeks, about 15 and 19 clones changed, versus around 1.3 between replicates. Across healthy donors, higher total template counts meant significantly greater approximately 2-week count variance.

The method was immunoSEQ multiplex PCR; TCRdb's version includes in-frame clones alone and lacks a portion of them. The repertoire has approximately 110,000 clones, roughly 89% of them found once; the top ten carry around 17%. A note on this clone: The antigen is unknown.

The germline V gene has CDR1 MNHEY and CDR2 SMNVEV (reference sequence). Trimming removed 6 bases from V and 4 bases from J, with 18 bases in between. CDR3 size: 15 residues. During the collection period, no donor immune events like infections were recorded. The clonotype comes from a person aged 18-70 years in good health. The rearrangement uses TRBV27 and TRBJ1-1; TRBD1 might be the D (5 bases). Sequenced material: blood. This CDR3 reads CASRPNLRAGTEAFF. For the CDR3, the DNA is TGTGCCAGCAGACCCAATCTCAGGGCCGGCACTGAAGCTTTCTTT.